This record looks at one TCR beta chain sequence and its context. What it binds is unknown. The source of the sample is a study of CXCR3-negative and CXCR3-positive naive CD8 T cells. Via 5' RACE with UMI labels, TRB cDNA libraries were prepared. Using the 5' RACE reads, TCRdb records one entry per CDR3 protein without DNA. The sample yields about 56,000 distinct CDR3 sequences, of which the top ten take up 20% to 25%. Study outcomes and limitations: In naive cells, CXCR3-negative and CXCR3-positive subsets had similar TRBV-TRBJ usage; memory cells differed.

Germline lookup yields CDR1 MNHEY and CDR2 SVGAGI. The length of the CDR3 is 15 residues. The TCR was taken from a human donor in good health. Some clones in this sample may be carry-over from other donors' samples. Input material: memory CD8+ T cells from blood. The rearrangement joins TRBV6-5 to TRBJ2-1; no DNA is available, so the TRBD2 call from TCRdb remains unchecked. The chain's CDR3 is CASSYGLAGVYEQFF.